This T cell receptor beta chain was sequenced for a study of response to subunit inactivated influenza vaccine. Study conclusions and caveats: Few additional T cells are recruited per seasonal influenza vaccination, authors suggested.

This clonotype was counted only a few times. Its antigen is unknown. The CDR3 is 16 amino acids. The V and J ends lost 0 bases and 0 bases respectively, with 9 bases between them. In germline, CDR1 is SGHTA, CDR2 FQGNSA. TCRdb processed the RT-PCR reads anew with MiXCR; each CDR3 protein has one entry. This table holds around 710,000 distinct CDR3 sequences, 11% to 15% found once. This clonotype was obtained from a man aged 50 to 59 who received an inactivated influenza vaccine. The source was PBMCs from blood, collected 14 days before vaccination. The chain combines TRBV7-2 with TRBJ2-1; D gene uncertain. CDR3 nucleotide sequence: TGTGCCAGCAGCTTAGCCGAGCTAAGCTCCTACAATGAGCAGTTCTTC. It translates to CASSLAELSSYNEQFF.